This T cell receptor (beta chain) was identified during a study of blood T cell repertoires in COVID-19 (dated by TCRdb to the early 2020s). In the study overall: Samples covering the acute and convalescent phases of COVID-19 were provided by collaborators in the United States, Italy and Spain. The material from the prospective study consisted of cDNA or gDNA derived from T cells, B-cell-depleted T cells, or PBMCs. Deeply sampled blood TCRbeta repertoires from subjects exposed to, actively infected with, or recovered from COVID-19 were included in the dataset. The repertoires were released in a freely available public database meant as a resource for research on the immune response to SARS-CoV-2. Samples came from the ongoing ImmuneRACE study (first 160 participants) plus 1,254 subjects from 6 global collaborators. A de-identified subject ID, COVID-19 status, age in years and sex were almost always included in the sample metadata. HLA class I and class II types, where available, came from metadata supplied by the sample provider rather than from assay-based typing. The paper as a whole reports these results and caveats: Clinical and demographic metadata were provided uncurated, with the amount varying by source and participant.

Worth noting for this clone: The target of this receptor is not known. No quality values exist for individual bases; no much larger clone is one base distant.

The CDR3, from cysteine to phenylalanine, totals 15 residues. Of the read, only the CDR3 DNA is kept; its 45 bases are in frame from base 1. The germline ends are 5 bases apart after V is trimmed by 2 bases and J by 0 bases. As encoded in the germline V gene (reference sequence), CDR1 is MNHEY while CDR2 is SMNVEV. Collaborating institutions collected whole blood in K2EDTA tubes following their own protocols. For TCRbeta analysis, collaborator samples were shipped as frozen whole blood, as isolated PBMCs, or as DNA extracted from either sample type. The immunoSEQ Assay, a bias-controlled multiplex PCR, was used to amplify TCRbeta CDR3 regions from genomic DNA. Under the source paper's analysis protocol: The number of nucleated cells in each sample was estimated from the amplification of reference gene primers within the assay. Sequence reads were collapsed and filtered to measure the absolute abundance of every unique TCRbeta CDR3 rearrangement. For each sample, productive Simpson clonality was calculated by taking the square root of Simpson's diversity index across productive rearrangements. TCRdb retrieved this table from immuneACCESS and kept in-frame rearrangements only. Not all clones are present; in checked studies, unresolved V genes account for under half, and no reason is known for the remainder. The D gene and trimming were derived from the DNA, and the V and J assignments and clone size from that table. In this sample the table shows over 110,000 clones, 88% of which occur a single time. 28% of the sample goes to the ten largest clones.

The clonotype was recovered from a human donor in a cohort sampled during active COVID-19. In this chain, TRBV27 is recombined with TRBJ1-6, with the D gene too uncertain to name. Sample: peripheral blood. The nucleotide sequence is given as TGTGCCAGCAGTTTAAGGAGCTCCTATAATTCACCCCTCCACTTT. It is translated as CASSLRSSYNSPLHF.